Listed here is a single T cell receptor (beta chain). This sample is part of a study of blood T cell repertoires in COVID-19. Study-level information: The United States, Italy and Spain were the sources of the acute and convalescent COVID-19 samples. PBMCs, B-cell-depleted T cells, or T cells provided the cDNA or gDNA that made up the material.

Authors' analysis steps: Amplification from reference gene primers served as the basis for estimated nucleated cell counts. Sequencing used immunoSEQ multiplex PCR; TCRdb keeps in-frame clones, though not all of them. That table is the source of V, J and clone size, and D and trimming were worked out from the DNA. This sample carries about 230,000 clones, less than 90% of them seen once, and the ten largest clones take 2.5% to 3%. The CDR3 extends over 16 amino acids. Trimming cost V 0 bases and J 4 bases, with 10 bases left between them. The V gene's germline CDR1 is LGHNA and CDR2 YSLEER. Sequencing used peripheral blood. The chain joins TRBV4-3 to TRBJ2-6, with a weak D call TRBD1 (6 bases). This TCR was sampled from a woman in her 70s with active or convalescent COVID-19. The CDR3 loop is CASSQDRGAGANVLTF. CDR3 nucleotide sequence: TGCGCCAGCAGCCAAGACAGGGGAGCAGGGGCCAACGTCCTGACTTTC.